This T cell receptor (beta chain) was retrieved from a study of vaccination and CD4 T cells after COVID-19. The study sequenced cultured CD4+ T cell DNA using the Oncomine TCR Beta short-read assay. TCRdb fed the PCR reads into MiXCR, producing one record per CDR3 protein. The sample holds about 24,000 distinct CDR3 sequences, roughly 60% seen once. CDR3 size: 14 residues. Germline V lookup: CDR1 MNHEY, CDR2 SVGEGT. After removal of 7 bases from V and 2 bases from J, the junction contained 6 bases not matched to a gene. There are a few counts of this clonotype. Its antigen is unidentified. This sample's treatment: roughly 10-day PBMC culture with coronavirus spike peptide pools or control peptides (ViraFEST assay).

The TCR was taken from a human donor who had recovered from COVID-19. The sequencing input was CD4+ T cells from blood, cultured in vitro. This chain connects TRBV6-2 or TRBV6-3 to TRBJ2-7; 9 nucleotides align to TRBD1. DNA for the CDR3: TGTGCCAGCACCAAAGGGACAGGGACCTACGAGCAGTACTTC. Encoded protein: CASTKGTGTYEQYF.